Given below is one TCR beta chain in context. No antigen is known for it. The CDR3 covers 14 residues. Germline V CDR1 and CDR2: SGHAT, FQDESV (reference sequence). Between the trimmed V and J ends, which lost 3 bases and 0 bases, there was a span of 9 bases. In TCRdb, the reads were re-called with MiXCR into one record per CDR3 protein. In the table there are 100,000 to 120,000 distinct CDR3 sequences, roughly 31% of which are singletons. These data originate in a study of T cell repertoires in cytomegalovirus infection. V is TRBV11-1 and J is TRBJ2-7; D remains ambiguous. The sample here was CD8+ T cells from cultured PBMCs, taken from culture after CMV antigen stimulation. This TCR derives from a human donor in good health (CMV status not recorded). Some clones in this sample may be carry-over from other donors' samples. The CDR3 reads CASSFNLGSYEQYF. CDR3 DNA: TGTGCCAGCAGCTTTAATCTTGGCTCCTACGAGCAGTACTTC.